This T cell receptor (beta chain) is from a study of cytomegalovirus exposure and HLA in healthy donors. Study-level information: HLA-typed donors contributed approximately 86 million unique TCRs, which were held in an early data release. General observations from the study: There were a few CMV-associated chains whose specificity for CMV antigens was confirmed in vitro. Likely technical artifact: a cluster of highly shared sequence variants.

In regard to this clone: What it recognizes is unknown.

PCR was performed using 60 Vbeta and 13 Jbeta primers. TCRdb keeps only in-frame clones here, not all; method: immunoSEQ multiplex PCR. The sample shows over 80,000 clones, around 72% of them seen only once. CDR1 and CDR2 (germline): SQVTM, ANQGSEA. Deletions cut 3 bases from V and 4 bases from J, with 10 bases between. The CDR3 length is 12 residues. This receptor was identified in a man aged 35-49 years in good health and CMV-seronegative. The sequenced sample consisted of PBMCs. V usage is TRBV29-1 and J usage is TRBJ2-7; D is possibly TRBD2 (7 bases). The CDR3 coding sequence is TGCAGCGTTGACGGGGGGCAATACGAGCAGTACTTC. This codes for CSVDGGQYEQYF.